These 7 T cell receptor beta chains were all obtained from the same sample, sequenced in a study of Ad26.COV2.S vaccination and SARS-CoV-2 variants. Specified treatment: roughly 18 received Ad26.COV2.S at low or high dose, single or two shots; several received placebo; per-sample allocation not given. Material that was analyzed had been drawn on day 63 after the first vaccine or placebo injection. Clones were read by immunoSEQ multiplex PCR, and TCRdb kept only the in-frame ones, dropping some. The table shows approximately 300,000 clones, with about 86% occurring only once. The starting material was peripheral blood, obtained in a trial of Ad26.COV2.S vaccine versus placebo. Receptors were obtained from a person aged 18-60 years who received the Ad26.COV2.S COVID-19 vaccine or a placebo.

The CDR3 reads CASSQDGTDLGDGGYGYTF. DNA of the CDR3: TGTGCCAGCAGCCAAGATGGAACCGACCTGGGGGACGGGGGCTATGGCTACACCTTC. This sequence joins TRBV3-1 (or the pseudogene TRBV3-2) and TRBJ1-2; D might be TRBD1 (5 bases). Germline V gene lookup returns CDR1 LGHDT and CDR2 YNNKEL (reference sequence). V was clipped by 0 bases and J by 4 bases, with 24 bases between them. This CDR3 has 19 residues.

The chain carries TRBV29-1 and TRBJ1-2, with TRBD1 identical over 8 bases. Germline V gene sequence: CDR1 SQVTM, CDR2 ANQGSEA. Germline trimming cut 4 bases from V and 2 bases from J; bases unmatched to any gene: 3. The CDR3 length is 13 residues. The CDR3 DNA reads TGCAGCGTTGGGACAGGGCCAAACTATGGCTACACCTTC. It yields the protein CSVGTGPNYGYTF.

The chain couples TRBV30 to TRBJ2-3; no clear D gene. The CDR3 runs to 12 residues. Germline V CDR1 and CDR2: GTSNPN, SVGIG (reference sequence). Between the trimmed V and J ends, which lost 1 base and 3 bases, there was a span of 5 bases. This CDR3 is CAWSGATDTQYF. CDR3 bases: TGTGCCTGGAGTGGCGCAACAGATACGCAGTATTTT.

J is TRBJ2-3 and V is TRBV9; D may be TRBD2 (6 bases). Looked up from germline, CDR1 is SGDLS and CDR2 is YYNGEE. The CDR3 consists of 16 residues. Trimming removed 4 bases from V and 4 bases from J, with 19 bases in between. DNA of the CDR3: TGTGCCAGCAGCTCAAGACCTAGCGTGGGACCAGATACGCAGTATTTT. Translating gives CASSSRPSVGPDTQYF.

The gene calls are TRBV27 and TRBJ1-6; possible D gene TRBD1, 6 bases. Trimming shortened V by 7 bases and J by 1 base, and 20 bases separated the two germline ends. The V gene's germline CDR1 is MNHEY and CDR2 SMNVEV (reference sequence). The CDR3 is 18 residues long. CDR3 DNA: TGTGCCAGCAAGGTTGGTGGCAGGGGAAGGTCCTATAATTCACCCCTCCACTTT. This sequence encodes CASKVGGRGRSYNSPLHF.

The genes are TRBV5-1 and TRBJ2-1; D possibly corresponds to TRBD2 (5 bases). This CDR3 spans 16 amino acids. The V gene lost 8 bases and the J gene lost 7 bases, with 25 bases spanning the gap. The V gene's germline CDR1 is SGHRS and CDR2 YFSETQ. In nucleotides, the CDR3 is TGCGCCAGTCGACTAACGGCCCAACAAACGCGGAATGAGCAGTTCTTC. Translated, it gives CASRLTAQQTRNEQFF.

The chain employs TRBV2 and TRBJ2-5; TRBD1 might be the D (5 bases). The CDR3 loop spans 15 amino acids. V dropped 4 bases and J dropped 0 bases, with 12 bases sitting between them. Germline CDR1 SNHLY, CDR2 FYNNEI. The CDR3 DNA sequence: TGTGCCAGCAGTGGGTCCTCAGGGTACCAAGAGACCCAGTACTTC. The encoded protein is CASSGSSGYQETQYF.